Listed below are T cell receptor beta chains from one sample, sequenced in a study of T cells after yellow fever vaccination. MiXCR, applied by TCRdb to the 5' RACE reads, yields one record per CDR3 protein. The sample comprises about 360,000 distinct CDR3 sequences, 6.2% of which are singletons, and 14% to 15% rests with the top ten. The specimen comprised PBMCs, sampled 5 days after the yellow fever booster vaccination. These TCRs come from a man aged 30 to 39 who received the YFV17D yellow fever vaccine. Both conserved end residues are part of each CDR3. The order of the fields is D gene, clone size, J gene, CDR3 length, V gene, CDR3 protein, CDR3 DNA. A D gene is named only where the DNA matches it firmly. A row's size may be missing; if present it is once, few, many or a size class.

. . TRBJ2-7 14 TRBV30 CAWRPGQTSYEQYF TGTGCCTGGAGGCCCGGACAGACCTCCTACGAGCAGTACTTC
. . TRBJ2-2 16 TRBV5-5 CASSLEGTPAAGELFF TGTGCCAGCAGCTTGGAAGGGACCCCGGCGGCCGGGGAGCTGTTTTTT
. few TRBJ1-1 14 TRBV5-1 CASSLLRVDTEAFF TGCGCCAGCAGCTTGCTGCGGGTGGACACTGAAGCTTTCTTT
. many TRBJ2-6 14 TRBV12-3/TRBV12-4 CASSLNSPPNVLTF TGTGCCAGCAGTTTAAACAGCCCCCCCAACGTCCTGACTTTC
TRBD2 . TRBJ2-1 15 TRBV28 CASRPAGENYNEQFF TGTGCCAGCAGGCCGGCGGGGGAGAATTACAATGAGCAGTTCTTC
. . TRBJ2-1 14 TRBV12-3/TRBV12-4 CASRAPGVSHEQFF TGTGCCAGCAGGGCCCCCGGGGTCTCGCATGAGCAGTTCTTC
. few TRBJ2-5 14 TRBV7-9 CASSSLRGQETQYF TGTGCCAGCAGCTCCCTCCGAGGGCAAGAGACCCAGTACTTC
. many TRBJ2-5 13 TRBV9 CASSTRGGETQYF TGTGCCAGCAGCACCCGCGGTGGGGAGACCCAGTACTTC
TRBD1 many TRBJ2-1 15 TRBV5-1 CASSARDRGPNEQFF TGCGCCAGCAGCGCCCGGGACAGGGGCCCCAATGAGCAGTTCTTC
. . TRBJ2-2 17 TRBV20-1 CSASNGRTSFDTGELFF TGCAGTGCTAGTAACGGACGTACTAGTTTTGACACCGGGGAGCTGTTTTTT
TRBD2 few TRBJ2-1 13 TRBV14 CASSQTSGRQQFF TGTGCCAGCAGCCAGACTAGCGGGCGCCAGCAGTTCTTC
TRBD2 many TRBJ2-7 12 TRBV29-1 CSAGTSGYEQYF TGCAGCGCGGGGACTAGCGGGTACGAGCAGTACTTC
TRBD2 . TRBJ2-1 13 TRBV20-1 CSARVSGKSEQFF TGCAGTGCTAGGGTGAGCGGGAAAAGCGAGCAGTTCTTC
. few TRBJ1-1 13 TRBV10-2 CASTEPGNTEAFF TGCGCCAGCACTGAACCCGGGAACACTGAAGCTTTCTTT
. once TRBJ2-7 13 TRBV11-2 CASSRDPPYEQYF TGTGCCAGCAGTCGGGACCCCCCCTACGAGCAGTACTTC